The 4 T cell receptor beta chains listed next were all sequenced from one sample in a study of T cells after yellow fever vaccination. TCRdb fed the 5' RACE reads into MiXCR, producing one record per CDR3 protein. The sample contains 310,000 or so distinct CDR3 sequences, more than 3% of which appear only once. The source material was PBMCs, sampled on the day of the yellow fever booster vaccination. These receptors all stem from a young man who received the YFV17D yellow fever vaccine.

This chain uses TRBV28 with TRBJ1-6; D gene unclear. Germline V gives CDR1 MDHEN, CDR2 SYDVKM. CDR3 length: 15 residues. The germline V and J ends were trimmed by 3 bases and 8 bases, with 14 bases remaining between them. CDR3 region: CASSFRGFPHSPLHF. The CDR3 DNA reads TGTGCCAGCAGTTTTCGAGGCTTTCCCCATTCACCCCTCCACTTT.

This clonotype was observed at least ten times. A junction boundary mismatches the germline segment, possibly from a read error. The rearrangement links TRBV7-8 to TRBJ1-5, with unresolved D. This CDR3 contains 14 residues. The V gene's germline CDR1 is SGHVS and CDR2 FQNEAQ. CDR3 nucleotides: TGTGCTAGCAGCTTAGAGCTCAGTAGAAAGCCCCAGCATTTT. Its translation: CASSLELSRKPQHF.

This clonotype was seen ten or more times. The chain is built from TRBV5-1 and TRBJ1-6, with unresolved D. V was cut by 5 bases and J by 8 bases, with 14 bases left in between. Germline V CDR1 and CDR2: SGHRS, YFSETQ. The CDR3 has 14 amino acids. Here the CDR3 DNA reads TGCGCCAGCAGTGATCTCAACATGGATTCACCCCTCCACTTT. This sequence encodes CASSDLNMDSPLHF.

In its sample, this clonotype was seen a few times. The genes are TRBV18 and TRBJ2-5, with 7 nucleotides matching TRBD1. Germline V gives CDR1 KGHSH, CDR2 LQKENI. The V and J ends lost 1 base and 4 bases, in that order; junction bases with no gene match: 9. This CDR3 is built from 16 residues. The CDR3 region is CASSPRDSAGGETQYF. CDR3 nucleotide sequence: TGTGCCAGCTCACCACGGGACAGCGCCGGCGGAGAGACCCAGTACTTC.